Here is one T cell receptor beta chain with its context. The entry originates in a study of T cells after yellow fever vaccination. Generation of TCR cDNA used 5'RACE template switching (which added a universal primer site and UMIs). TCRdb independently ran MiXCR on the 5' RACE reads; one entry per CDR3 protein. Here the sample spans 95,000 to 100,000 distinct CDR3 sequences, less than 6% being singletons. V lost 5 bases and J lost 5, with 16 bases in between. This CDR3 region has 14 residues. Germline V lookup: CDR1 SGHDT, CDR2 YYEEEE. Here the sequenced sample was CD8+ T cells sorted from PBMCs, taken 10 days after the yellow fever booster vaccination. This TCR was sampled from a young man who received the YFV17D yellow fever vaccine. This chain links TRBV5-6 with TRBJ1-2, with D hard to call. This CDR3 reads CASSREYYDYGYTF. In DNA, the CDR3 is TGTGCCAGCAGTCGGGAGTACTACGATTATGGCTACACCTTC.